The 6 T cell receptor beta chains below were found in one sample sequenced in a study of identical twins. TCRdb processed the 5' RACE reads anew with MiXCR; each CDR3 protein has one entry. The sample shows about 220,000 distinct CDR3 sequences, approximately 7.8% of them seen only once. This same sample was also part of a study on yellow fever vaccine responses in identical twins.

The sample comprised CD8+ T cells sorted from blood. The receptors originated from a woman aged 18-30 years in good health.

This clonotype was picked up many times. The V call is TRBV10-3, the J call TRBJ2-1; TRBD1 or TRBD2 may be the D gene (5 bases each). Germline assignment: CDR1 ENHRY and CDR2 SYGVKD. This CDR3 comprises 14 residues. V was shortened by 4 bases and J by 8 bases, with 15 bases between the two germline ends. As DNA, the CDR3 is TGTGCCATCAGTGTCAAACTCGGGACGGATGAGCAGTTCTTC. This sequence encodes CAISVKLGTDEQFF.

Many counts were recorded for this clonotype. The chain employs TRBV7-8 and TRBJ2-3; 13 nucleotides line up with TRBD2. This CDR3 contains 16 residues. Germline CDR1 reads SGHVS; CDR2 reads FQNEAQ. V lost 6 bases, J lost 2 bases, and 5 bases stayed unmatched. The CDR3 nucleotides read TGTGCCAGCAGGCAGACTAGCGGGGGGTACACAGATACGCAGTATTTT. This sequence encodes CASRQTSGGYTDTQYF.

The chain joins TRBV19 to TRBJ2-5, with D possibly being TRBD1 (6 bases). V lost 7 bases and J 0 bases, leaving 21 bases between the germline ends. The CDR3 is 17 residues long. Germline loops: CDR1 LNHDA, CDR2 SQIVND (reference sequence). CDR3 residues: CASTPTGARSYQETQYF. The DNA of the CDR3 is TGTGCCAGTACACCGACAGGAGCCCGCTCGTACCAAGAGACCCAGTACTTC.

CDR3 region: CASSPVGTGGLNEQFF. The CDR3 coding sequence is TGCGCCAGCAGCCCAGTTGGGACAGGGGGATTAAATGAGCAGTTCTTC. The chain links TRBV5-1 to TRBJ2-1; 11 nucleotides align to TRBD1. CDR1 and CDR2 (germline): SGHRS, YFSETQ. The CDR3 extends over 16 amino acids. V gave up 4 bases and J gave up 7 bases; unmatched junction bases: 10.

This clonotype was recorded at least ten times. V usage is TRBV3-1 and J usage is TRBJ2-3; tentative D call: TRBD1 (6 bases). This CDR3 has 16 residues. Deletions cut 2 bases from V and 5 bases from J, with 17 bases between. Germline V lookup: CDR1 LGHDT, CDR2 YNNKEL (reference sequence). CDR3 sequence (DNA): TGTGCCAGCAGCCAAAATGTACGAGGGGGAATAGATACGCAGTATTTT. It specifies CASSQNVRGGIDTQYF.

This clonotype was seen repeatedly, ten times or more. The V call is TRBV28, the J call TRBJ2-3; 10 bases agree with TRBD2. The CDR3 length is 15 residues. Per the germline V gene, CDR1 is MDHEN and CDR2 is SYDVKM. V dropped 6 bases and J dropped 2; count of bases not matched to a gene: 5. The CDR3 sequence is CASRERGGFTDTQYF. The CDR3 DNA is TGTGCCAGCAGGGAGCGGGGGGGGTTCACAGATACGCAGTATTTT. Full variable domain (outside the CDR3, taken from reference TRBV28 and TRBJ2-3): DVKVTQSSRYLVKRTGEKVFLECVQDMDHENMFWYRQDPGLGLRLIYFSYDVKMKEKGDIPEGYSVSREKKERFSLILESASTNQTSMYLCASRERGGFTDTQYFGPGTRLTVL.